These 19 T cell receptor beta chains originate from one sample sequenced in a study of T cell responses to AZD1222 COVID-19 vaccine. TCRdb's copy holds only in-frame clones and misses some; the assay was immunoSEQ multiplex PCR. The sample records approximately 80,000 clones, 91% being singletons. The input for sequencing was peripheral blood, taken 28 days after the second AZD1222 dose. These TCRs come from an adult who received the AZD1222 COVID-19 vaccine.

This chain uses TRBV10-3 with TRBJ1-1; D unresolved. The germline V gene has CDR1 ENHRY and CDR2 SYGVKD. V lost 10 bases and J 4 bases, leaving 16 bases between the germline ends. CDR3 length equals 13 residues. This CDR3 is CANKGSLGTEAFF. The CDR3 nucleotides read TGTGCCAACAAGGGCTCGCTGGGCACTGAAGCTTTCTTT.

The rearrangement uses TRBV28 and TRBJ1-1, with 9 bases matching TRBD1. In germline, CDR1 is MDHEN, CDR2 SYDVKM. Trimming took 7 bases from V and 4 from J; bases not matched to a gene: 10. The CDR3 loop spans 15 amino acids. This chain's CDR3 is CASIWGGQGGTEAFF. The DNA for the CDR3 is TGTGCCAGCATCTGGGGGGGACAGGGTGGCACTGAAGCTTTCTTT.

This chain connects TRBV18 to TRBJ2-5; TRBD2 aligns across 13 bases. In germline, CDR1 is KGHSH, CDR2 LQKENI. With V trimmed by 4 bases and J by 2 bases, 13 bases remained unmatched. The CDR3 has 19 amino acids. The CDR3 DNA reads as TGTGCCAGCTCACTGCTCGGGACTAGCGGGACCAGGGTGCAAGAGACCCAGTACTTC. It yields the protein CASSLLGTSGTRVQETQYF.

The chain uses TRBV7-3 and TRBJ2-3; D may be TRBD2 (6 bases). V was clipped by 2 bases and J by 0 bases, with 9 bases between them. The CDR3 is 15 residues long. Germline values: CDR1 SGHTA, CDR2 FQGTGA. The CDR3 region is CASSLGGTSTDTQYF. The DNA for the CDR3 is TGTGCCAGCAGCTTAGGCGGGACTAGCACAGATACGCAGTATTTT.

This chain links TRBV9 with TRBJ1-2; tentatively, D is TRBD1 (6 bases). The CDR3 runs to 15 residues. CDR1 and CDR2 from the germline V gene are SGDLS and YYNGEE. V dropped 3 bases and J dropped 0 bases, with 12 bases sitting between them. The CDR3 sequence: CASSAARGANYGYTF. The CDR3 nucleotides are TGTGCCAGCAGCGCTGCGAGGGGGGCTAACTATGGCTACACCTTC.

This chain connects TRBV15 to TRBJ2-7; 7 bases are shared with TRBD1. This CDR3 has 14 residues. V trimming: 3 bases; J trimming: 2 bases; junction bases outside the gene matches: 4. Germline CDR1 reads LNHNV; CDR2 reads YYDKDF (reference sequence). The CDR3 DNA follows: TGTGCCACCAGCAGGCTAGGGGGCCCCTACGAGCAGTACTTC. This encodes CATSRLGGPYEQYF.

This clone showed up just once. V is TRBV10-2 and J is TRBJ2-7; D may be TRBD2 (7 bases). Trimming removed 3 bases from V and 0 bases from J, with 15 bases in between. The CDR3 extends over 16 amino acids. Germline values: CDR1 WSHSY, CDR2 SAAADI. The chain's CDR3 is CASSDAVGGGSYEQYF. In DNA, the CDR3 is TGCGCCAGCAGTGACGCGGTAGGGGGGGGCTCCTACGAGCAGTACTTC.

The rearrangement joins TRBV5-6 to TRBJ1-2, with 7 positions matching TRBD1. This CDR3 is 16 amino acids long. Germline CDR1 SGHDT, CDR2 YYEEEE. The trim removed 7 bases at V and 4 bases at J, leaving 16 bases unmatched. The CDR3: CASLYRGYMLGYGYTF. The DNA for the CDR3 is TGTGCCAGCCTATACAGGGGATATATGTTGGGCTATGGCTACACCTTC.

The chain employs TRBV7-2 and TRBJ2-1, with D perhaps matching TRBD2 (5 bases). Looked up from germline, CDR1 is SGHTA and CDR2 is FQGNSA. The CDR3 has 16 amino acids. The V end lost 1 base, the J end lost 1 base, and 11 bases lay between the germline ends. CDR3 sequence: CASSLELRRSYNEQFF. As DNA, the CDR3 is TGTGCCAGCAGCTTAGAGTTGCGGAGGTCCTACAATGAGCAGTTCTTC. The variable domain in full, with the rest retrieved from reference TRBV7-2 and TRBJ2-1, is GAGVSQSPSNKVTEKGKDVELRCDPISGHTALYWYRQSLGQGLEFLIYFQGNSAPDKSGLPSDRFSAERTGGSVSTLTIQRTQQEDSAVYLCASSLELRRSYNEQFFGPGTRLTVL.

The chain employs TRBV5-1 and TRBJ1-1; D ambiguous. The length of the CDR3 is 15 residues. The ends were cut back, 0 bases at V and 0 bases at J, with 9 bases in the middle. Germline V gives CDR1 SGHRS, CDR2 YFSETQ. As DNA, the CDR3 is TGCGCCAGCAGCTTGGGCCCGGGGTTGAACACTGAAGCTTTCTTT. Translated, it gives CASSLGPGLNTEAFF.

V and J are TRBV21-1 and TRBJ2-1; the table calls TRBD2, which could not be checked here. TRBV21-1 counts as a pseudogene. CDR3 size: 17 residues. CDR3 in DNA: TGTGCCAGCAGCATTCGGGTGGTAGCGGAGACCTACAATGAGCAGTTCTTC. Its translation: CASSIRVVAETYNEQFF.

This clone came up once. J is TRBJ1-2 and V is TRBV5-4, with a weak D call TRBD1 (5 bases). CDR3 size: 12 residues. Germline lookup yields CDR1 SGHNT and CDR2 YYREEE (reference sequence). The V end was cut by 6 bases, the J end by 7 bases, with 13 bases between. CDR3 nucleotides: TGTGCCAGCACCCTGGGCAGGGCTGGCTACACCTTC. Translation: CASTLGRAGYTF.

This chain links TRBV27 with TRBJ2-7; 7 bases align to TRBD1. Trimming removed 4 bases from V and 6 bases from J; junction bases left unmatched: 3. Germline V CDR1 and CDR2: MNHEY, SMNVEV (reference sequence). This CDR3 is 12 amino acids long. DNA for the CDR3: TGTGCCAGCAGTTATTACAGGGGCGAGCAGTACTTC. Translated: CASSYYRGEQYF.

The V and J genes are TRBV19 and TRBJ2-7, with a weak D call TRBD2 (5 bases). Germline V gene sequence: CDR1 LNHDA, CDR2 SQIVND (reference sequence). CDR3 length: 16 residues. V was pared by 4 bases and J by 3 bases, with 19 bases between. The CDR3 region is CASSTSYRGQNYEQYF. The CDR3, as DNA: TGTGCCAGTAGTACTAGTTATCGCGGGCAGAACTACGAGCAGTACTTC.

This rearrangement joins TRBV2 to TRBJ1-1; D gene ambiguous. The CDR3 contains 15 residues. Trimming shortened V by 0 bases and J by 5 bases, and 13 bases separated the two germline ends. Germline V gene sequence: CDR1 SNHLY, CDR2 FYNNEI. DNA for the CDR3: TGTGCCAGCAGTGAAGCGGCGGGGTCCGTGACTGAAGCTTTCTTT. Its translation is CASSEAAGSVTEAFF.

The gene calls are TRBV5-6 and TRBJ2-2; D is unclear. V was shortened by 2 bases and J by 0 bases, with 17 bases between the two germline ends. Germline V gene data show CDR1 as SGHDT and CDR2 as YYEEEE. The CDR3 runs to 18 residues. CDR3 sequence: CASSFRSLSTANTGELFF. The CDR3 DNA is TGTGCCAGCAGCTTTCGGTCGCTTTCAACCGCGAACACCGGGGAGCTGTTTTTT.

The chain carries TRBV11-2 and TRBJ1-2; maybe TRBD1 (6 bases). Germline lookup yields CDR1 SGHAT and CDR2 FQNNGV. Trimming shortened V by 3 bases and J by 4 bases, and 15 bases separated the two germline ends. This CDR3 has 15 amino acids. In nucleotides, the CDR3 is TGTGCCAGCAGCTTTTCGCAGGGACAAATCTATGGCTACACCTTC. It yields the protein CASSFSQGQIYGYTF.

The gene calls are TRBV4-1 and TRBJ2-2; weak D call: TRBD2 (5 bases). V shed 4 bases and J shed 6 bases, with 12 bases lying between them. The CDR3 consists of 14 residues. Looked up from germline, CDR1 is MGHRA and CDR2 is YSYEKL. The CDR3 region is CASSLPLGAGELFF. In DNA, the CDR3 is TGCGCCAGCAGCCTCCCACTAGGCGCCGGGGAGCTGTTTTTT.

The chain recombines TRBV30 with TRBJ2-1, with 12 bases identical to TRBD2. Germline lookup yields CDR1 GTSNPN and CDR2 SVGIG (reference sequence). The junction had 17 bases not matched to a gene; V was cut back by 5 bases and J by 9 bases. There are 17 residues in the CDR3. DNA of the CDR3: TGTGCCTGGGACCCCCGGGCTAGCGGGAGGGCCGGCGGTGAGCAGTTCTTC. As protein: CAWDPRASGRAGGEQFF.